Below, 9 T cell receptor beta chains from the same sample are listed, as sequenced in a study of CD8+ T cells in alopecia areata. Researchers sorted pooled cutaneous lymph node cells on the basis of CD4, CD8alpha, NKG2D, NKG2ACE and other markers. RNA extraction was followed by reverse transcription into cDNA, which acted as the sequencing template. Clones were read by immunoSEQ multiplex PCR, and TCRdb kept only the in-frame ones, dropping some. The sample gives 270,000 or so clones, none seen only once, and the top ten clones hold roughly 1.2%. Sequencing used CD4+ T cells sorted from a lymph node. The receptors were sampled from a C3H/HeJ mouse with alopecia areata. MHC haplotype: H2-k.

Regarding this clone: Genes here carry mouse names. Read data end 4 residues before the CDR3 end; the end is taken from the germline J gene. This sample includes further DNA sequences coding for the same CDR3. The V and J genes are TRBV31 and TRBJ2-5, with 7 bases identical to TRBD2. The V gene's germline CDR1 is GKSSPN and CDR2 SITVG. V trimming: 0 bases; J trimming: 3 bases; junction bases outside the gene matches: 0. The CDR3 runs to 13 residues. The CDR3 protein is CAWSLLGQDTQYF. Incomplete CDR3 DNA: TGTGCCTGGAGTCTACTGGGGCAAGAC. Variable domain in full (rest from reference TRBV31 and TRBJ2-5): AQTIHQWPVAEIKAVGSPLSLGCTIKGKSSPNLYWYWQATGGTLQQLFYSITVGQVESVVQLNLSASRPKDDQFILSTEKLLLSHSGFYLCAWSLLGQDTQYFGPGTRLLVL.

As regards this clone: Gene names denote mouse genes. The read ends 4 residues early relative to the CDR3; the germline J gene fills the gap. The sample carries other DNA sequences with the same CDR3. The rearrangement links TRBV14 to TRBJ2-7; 8 bases fit TRBD1. CDR3 length equals 12 residues. CDR1 and CDR2 from the germline V gene are SGHDT and FRDEAV. CDR3 protein: CASSRTGYEQYF. The CDR3 DNA, read in part, is TGTGCCAGCAGTCGGACAGGGTAT.

This clone was picked up a small number of times. Gene names follow the mouse nomenclature. The sequence runs out 4 residues before the end of the CDR3; the remainder is reconstructed from the germline J gene. The chain uses TRBV3 and TRBJ2-1; 8 bases are shared with TRBD2. The CDR3 consists of 14 residues. Per the germline V gene, CDR1 is SNHLY and CDR2 is FYNGKV (reference sequence). The CDR3 loop is CARLEGGRRAEQFF. Partial CDR3 DNA: TGTGCCAGATTAGAGGGGGGGCGGCGGGCT.

A word on this clone: Germline and genes here are mouse. The CDR3 end falls 4 residues outside the read, so it is completed with the germline J gene. The chain combines TRBV1 with TRBJ2-5; the match to TRBD2 covers 10 bases. This CDR3 has 14 amino acids. Germline V lookup: CDR1 NSQYPW, CDR2 LRSPGD (reference sequence). The CDR3 loop reads CTCSATGLGDTQYF. The CDR3 DNA, read in part, is TGCACCTGCAGTGCAACGGGACTGGGGGAC.

The table lists this clone with a few counts. Gene names denote mouse genes. The CDR3 is CAWSLGTGGNTLYF. The CDR3 bases that were read are TGTGCCTGGAGCCTCGGGACTGGGGGGAAC. The rearrangement links TRBV31 to TRBJ2-4, with TRBD2 identical over 12 bases. The CDR3 end lies 4 residues beyond the end of the read and is filled in from the germline J gene. The CDR3 has 14 amino acids. From germline, CDR1 is GKSSPN and CDR2 SITVG.

This clone was picked up a small number of times. The gene names here belong to mouse. The DNA ends 4 residues before the CDR3 does, and the rest of the CDR3 is filled in from the germline J gene. The chain is built from TRBV31 and TRBJ2-3; D is ambiguous. This CDR3 is built from 14 residues. V lost 0 bases to trimming and J lost 0 bases, with 7 bases between them. CDR1 and CDR2 (germline): GKSSPN, SITVG. CDR3 DNA, as far as it was read: TGTGCCTGGAGTCTGACAACTAGTGCAGAA. It specifies CAWSLTTSAE. The whole CDR3 sequence reads CAWSLTTSAETLYF.

To note about this clone: The gene names given are mouse names. Sequencing ends 4 residues short of the CDR3 end; the germline J gene provides the rest. The rearrangement joins TRBV29 to TRBJ2-5; maybe TRBD1 (6 bases). CDR3 size: 13 residues. Looked up from germline, CDR1 is MSHET and CDR2 is SYDVDS. The covered CDR3 bases are TGTGCTAGCAGTTCCAACAGGGAAGAC. It yields the protein CASSSNRED. The complete CDR3 sequence is CASSSNREDTQYF.

Regarding this clone: Gene names are the mouse ones. The CDR3 bases that were read are TGTGCCAGCAGAGCAGGGTGGGGTCAAAAC. Translating it yields CASRAGWGQN. The complete CDR3 protein is CASRAGWGQNTLYF. The chain carries TRBV13-1 and TRBJ2-4, with TRBD1 as a possible D gene (5 bases). Sequencing ends 4 residues short of the CDR3 end; the germline J gene provides the rest. CDR3 length: 14 amino acids. Trimming took 5 bases from V and 1 from J, leaving 11 bases between them. CDR1 is NSHNY and CDR2 is SYGAGN in the germline V gene.

To note about this clone: Gene names refer to mouse genes. The read ends 4 residues early relative to the CDR3; the germline J gene fills the gap. The same CDR3 is also encoded by other DNA sequences in this sample. The chain joins TRBV1 to TRBJ2-2; 10 positions match TRBD2. This CDR3 is 16 amino acids long. With V trimmed by 1 base and J by 3 bases, 2 bases remained unmatched. Germline CDR1 is NSQYPW and CDR2 is LRSPGD (reference sequence). The CDR3 region is CTCSAAGGADTGQLYF. CDR3 DNA (partial): TGCACCTGCAGTGCAGCTGGGGGGGCAGACACCGGG.